Reported below is one T cell receptor beta chain. The sample originates from a study of blood T cell repertoires in COVID-19. Libraries were prepared by immunoSEQ multiplex PCR; TCRdb keeps only in-frame clonotypes and omits some of them. The sample lists under 350,000 clones; roughly 90% were seen once. This CDR3 contains 15 residues. Germline V gene sequence: CDR1 SGHTA, CDR2 FQGNSA. J gave up 7 bases and V 0 bases, and 6 bases lay outside the gene matches. This clonotype was obtained from a man aged 50 to 60 with acute or convalescent COVID-19. V is TRBV7-2 and J is TRBJ2-4; 7 nucleotides align to TRBD2. The sequencing input was peripheral blood. The CDR3 DNA follows: TGTGCCAGCAGCTTAGCAACGCGGGAGAGGAACATTCAGTACTTC. It translates to CASSLATRERNIQYF. The variable domain in full, completed from reference TRBV7-2 and TRBJ2-4, reads GAGVSQSPSNKVTEKGKDVELRCDPISGHTALYWYRQSLGQGLEFLIYFQGNSAPDKSGLPSDRFSAERTGGSVSTLTIQRTQQEDSAVYLCASSLATRERNIQYFGAGTRLSVL.